This T cell receptor (beta chain) was retrieved from a study of cytomegalovirus exposure and HLA in healthy donors. PCR amplification relied on 60 Vbeta primers (plus 13 Jbeta primers). In the authors' workflow: In a later analysis, 79 million or so unique TCR beta chains included roughly 11 million shared by two or more donors. Sequenced by immunoSEQ multiplex PCR; TCRdb stores in-frame clones only, minus some. The V and J calls and clone size were taken over from that table, and D and trimming were inferred from the DNA. Among tens of thousands of clones, more than 70% were seen once, and the ten largest hold roughly 2.2%. This CDR3 is 16 amino acids long. Losses at the gene ends were 10 bases for V and 0 bases for J; bases not matched to a gene: 9. Germline V gives CDR1 MDHEN, CDR2 SYDVKM. This clone was observed a handful of times.

Source material: PBMCs. The clonotype originates from a man in his forties in good health and CMV-seronegative. This chain joins TRBV28 and TRBJ1-5; 10 bases align to TRBD1. The CDR3, as DNA: TGTGCCACCAAGGGGACAGGGGCTAATAGCAATCAGCCCCAGCATTTT. Translation gives CATKGTGANSNQPQHF.